The 22 T cell receptor beta chains below were found in one sample sequenced in a study of molecular identifiers for immune sequencing clone quantification. TCRdb recomputed calls from the PCR reads with MiXCR, one row per CDR3 protein. The sample carries 70,000 to 90,000 distinct CDR3 sequences, roughly a fifth recorded once. Sequencing was done on a sample of naive CD8+ T cells from blood, with Jurkat cell RNA spiked in. The subset denotes: FACS-sorted CD8+CD4-CCR7+CD45RA+ naive T cells. These receptors all come from a human donor in good health. Some libraries in this study had Jurkat cell RNA spiked in.

V usage is TRBV3-2 and J usage is TRBJ2-5; TRBD2 reflects the table's D call only, with no check against the DNA. TRBV3-2 is a recognized pseudogene. The CDR3 spans 16 residues. The CDR3 sequence is CASSQSPEAGEETQYF. The CDR3, as DNA: TGTGCCAGCAGCCAGAGCCCAGAAGCGGGAGAAGAGACCCAGTACTTC.

This clonotype was counted ten times or more. This sequence joins TRBV6-5 and TRBJ1-2; D perhaps matches TRBD1 (5 bases). This CDR3 has 13 residues. Germline assignment: CDR1 MNHEY and CDR2 SVGAGI. With 9 bases removed from V and 2 bases from J, the gap between germline ends came to 13 bases. The CDR3 nucleotides are TGTGCCAGTCTGGGGCTGAACAACTATGGCTACACCTTC. Residues: CASLGLNNYGYTF.

This clonotype was recorded at least ten times. The V gene is TRBV7-9, the J gene TRBJ2-7; TRBD1 or TRBD2 may be the D gene (6 bases each). The CDR3 runs 14 residues. V was trimmed by 5 bases and J by 3 bases, leaving 14 bases between them. Germline CDR1 is SEHNR and CDR2 is FQNEAQ (reference sequence). The CDR3 bases are TGTGCCAGCAGCCCGGGGGCCATACTCTACGAGCAGTACTTC. This encodes CASSPGAILYEQYF.

This sequence joins TRBV12-3 or TRBV12-4 and TRBJ1-1, with unresolved D. The CDR3 covers 15 residues. Trimming took 2 bases from V and 1 from J, leaving 11 bases between them. CDR3 sequence: CASSLSGRANTEAFF. The CDR3, as DNA: TGTGCCAGCAGTTTATCAGGACGGGCGAACACTGAAGCTTTCTTT.

About this clonotype itself: A much larger clone differs from this one at a single base, so this may be a read error. The chain uses TRBV20-1 and TRBJ2-5; maybe TRBD2 (5 bases). V was shortened by 3 bases and J by 0 bases, with 8 bases between the two germline ends. The CDR3 extends over 13 amino acids. CDR1 is DFQATT, CDR2 SNEGSKA, per germline (reference sequence). Written as DNA, the CDR3 is TGCAGTGCTAGTGGGGAGTACCAAGAGACCCAGTACTTC. It encodes CSASGEYQETQYF.

This clonotype was counted many times. The chain has TRBV5-6 and TRBJ2-7; D unresolved. Germline values: CDR1 SGHDT, CDR2 YYEEEE. V was pared by 3 bases and J by 6 bases, with 13 bases between. The CDR3 sequence is 13 residues long. The CDR3, as DNA: TGTGCCAGCAGCTCCGGTATTACAAGCGAGCAGTACTTC. Translated, it gives CASSSGITSEQYF.

On this clonotype itself: The CDR3 does not close with the conserved phenylalanine or tryptophan, likely indicating a read error. The chain employs TRBV5-4 and TRBJ2-3; no clear D gene. This CDR3 is built from 16 residues. Trimming shortened V by 2 bases and J by 4 bases, and 17 bases separated the two germline ends. Germline loops: CDR1 SGHNT, CDR2 YYREEE (reference sequence). DNA for the CDR3: TGTGCCAGCAGCTTACGCCTAGGGCTCCTTGCAGATACGCAGTATCTT. Protein product: CASSLRLGLLADTQYL.

This clonotype occurred a few times. The chain employs TRBV27 and TRBJ1-1, with D unclear. The length of the CDR3 is 11 residues. Germline V lookup: CDR1 MNHEY, CDR2 SMNVEV (reference sequence). The ends were cut back, 6 bases at V and 0 bases at J, with 2 bases in the middle. The CDR3 region is CASRLNTEAFF. The CDR3 DNA follows: TGTGCCAGCAGATTGAACACTGAAGCTTTCTTT.

The sample holds a few counts of this clonotype. The chain combines TRBV19 with TRBJ2-7, with 7 bases matching TRBD1. Germline CDR1 and CDR2: LNHDA and SQIVND (reference sequence). V shed 5 bases and J 4 bases; nucleotides not matched to a gene: 11. This CDR3 contains 15 residues. CDR3 in amino acids: CASSVYRGAGYEQYF. The CDR3 DNA follows: TGTGCCAGTAGTGTGTACAGGGGCGCCGGTTACGAGCAGTACTTC.

The chain links TRBV4-1 to TRBJ1-2; D gene unclear. The germline V gene has CDR1 MGHRA and CDR2 YSYEKL. With 0 bases removed from V and 7 bases from J, the gap between germline ends came to 18 bases. CDR3 length: 16 amino acids. CDR3 DNA sequence: TGCGCCAGCAGCCAAGATCGCGGGGATTCAGTTCGTGGCTACACCTTC. Protein sequence: CASSQDRGDSVRGYTF.

The V and J genes are TRBV7-8 and TRBJ1-2; TRBD1 agrees at 8 bases. The CDR3 covers 15 residues. Germline V gives CDR1 SGHVS, CDR2 FQNEAQ. J lost 7 bases, V lost 0 bases, and 7 bases had no gene match. This CDR3 is CASSLARTGFGGYTF. In nucleotides, the CDR3 is TGTGCCAGCAGCTTAGCGCGGACAGGGTTCGGTGGCTACACCTTC.

This clonotype was seen many times. The chain carries TRBV7-6 and TRBJ2-7, with D maybe TRBD2 (6 bases). The germline gives CDR1 SGHVS, CDR2 FNYEAQ. With 3 bases removed from V and 4 bases from J, the gap between germline ends came to 16 bases. CDR3 length: 15 amino acids. As DNA, the CDR3 is TGTGCCAGCAGCTTTGGGACCGGGAGTAGGTACGAGCAGTACTTC. Protein sequence: CASSFGTGSRYEQYF.

The rearrangement links TRBV9 to TRBJ2-7, with a tentative D call TRBD1 (5 bases). There are 15 residues in the CDR3. V lost 1 base and J lost 6, with 17 bases in between. Germline CDR1 SGDLS, CDR2 YYNGEE. Here the CDR3 DNA reads TGTGCCAGCAGCGTAACTGGGCAGGGTGTCTCCGAGCAGTACTTC. It encodes CASSVTGQGVSEQYF.

The sample holds many counts of this clonotype. V gene TRBV15 combines with J gene TRBJ2-2, with D possibly matching TRBD2 (6 bases). The CDR3 is 15 amino acids. The V and J ends lost 1 base and 6 bases respectively, with 12 bases between them. Germline V CDR1 and CDR2: LNHNV, YYDKDF (reference sequence). CDR3 coding DNA: TGTGCCACCAGCAGAGTCCCTAGCGCCCCCGGGGAGCTGTTTTTT. Translation gives CATSRVPSAPGELFF.

V gene TRBV13 combines with J gene TRBJ1-1, with 11 positions matching TRBD1. Trimming cost V 6 bases and J 1 base; bases outside gene matches: 4. The CDR3 runs to 15 residues. Germline V gene lookup returns CDR1 PRHDT and CDR2 FYEKMQ (reference sequence). The CDR3: CASSSGTGGNTEAFF. CDR3 coding DNA: TGTGCCAGCAGTTCCGGGACAGGGGGGAACACTGAAGCTTTCTTT.

The rearrangement uses TRBV7-9 and TRBJ2-1; TRBD1 is a possible D gene (5 bases). Trimming took off 5 bases at V and 8 bases at J, with 19 bases between the two ends. This CDR3 contains 15 residues. Germline V CDR1 and CDR2: SEHNR, FQNEAQ (reference sequence). The CDR3 protein is CASSPRSRVGDEQFF. The DNA for the CDR3 is TGTGCCAGCAGCCCCCGAAGCAGGGTAGGCGATGAGCAGTTCTTC.

This clonotype was picked up many times. The chain recombines TRBV14 with TRBJ2-5, with D perhaps matching TRBD1 (6 bases). Trimming removed 3 bases from V and 1 base from J, with 12 bases in between. The CDR3 length is 15 residues. Germline assignment: CDR1 SGHDN and CDR2 FVKESK. Here the CDR3 reads CASSHARDIQETQYF. The DNA of the CDR3 is TGTGCCAGCAGCCATGCCCGGGACATCCAAGAGACCCAGTACTTC.

Comment on this clonotype: The CDR3 does not close with the conserved phenylalanine or tryptophan, likely indicating a read error. The CDR3 sequence is CASSGGTVTYEKLFL. Written as DNA, the CDR3 is TGTGCCAGCAGCGGCGGGACAGTTACCTATGAAAAACTGTTTCTT. This rearrangement joins TRBV5-6 to TRBJ1-4; 7 bases agree with TRBD1. The junction had 9 bases not matched to a gene; V was cut back by 4 bases and J by 6 bases. This CDR3 region has 15 residues. Germline V gene data show CDR1 as SGHDT and CDR2 as YYEEEE.

Ten or more counts support this clonotype. The chain carries TRBV6-5 and TRBJ2-7; TRBD1 matches 8 bases. This CDR3 comprises 14 residues. The germline V gene has CDR1 MNHEY and CDR2 SVGAGI. J gave up 5 bases and V 5 bases, and 8 bases lay outside the gene matches. The CDR3 DNA sequence: TGTGCCAGCAGTCAGGACAGGGCTGGCGACGAGCAGTACTTC. This gives the protein CASSQDRAGDEQYF.

This clonotype was detected only a few times. This chain joins TRBV19 and TRBJ2-7; 7 positions match TRBD2. This CDR3 has 13 residues. J lost 7 bases, V lost 6 bases, and 9 bases had no gene match. Germline lookup yields CDR1 LNHDA and CDR2 SQIVND (reference sequence). The CDR3 bases are TGTGCCAGTAGGTTGGCGGGAGTCGGGGAGCAGTACTTC. Amino acids: CASRLAGVGEQYF.

This clonotype was found a few times. The rearrangement uses TRBV29-1 and TRBJ2-3, with D possibly being TRBD2 (6 bases). This CDR3 is 14 amino acids long. Between the trimmed V and J ends, which lost 7 bases and 2 bases, there was a span of 16 bases. The germline V gene has CDR1 SQVTM and CDR2 ANQGSEA. CDR3 residues: CSALRWEDTDTQYF. As DNA, the CDR3 is TGCAGCGCCTTGAGGTGGGAGGACACAGATACGCAGTATTTT.

This clonotype was counted many times. CDR3 DNA sequence: TGCGCCAGCCCCCGCTATCTAGCGGGAGGGCAGTCGGAGCAGTACTTC. Translated, it gives CASPRYLAGGQSEQYF. V is TRBV4-3 and J is TRBJ2-7; 12 positions match TRBD2. The CDR3 contains 16 residues. Germline CDR1 LGHNA, CDR2 YSLEER. The trim removed 8 bases at V and 7 bases at J, leaving 15 bases unmatched.